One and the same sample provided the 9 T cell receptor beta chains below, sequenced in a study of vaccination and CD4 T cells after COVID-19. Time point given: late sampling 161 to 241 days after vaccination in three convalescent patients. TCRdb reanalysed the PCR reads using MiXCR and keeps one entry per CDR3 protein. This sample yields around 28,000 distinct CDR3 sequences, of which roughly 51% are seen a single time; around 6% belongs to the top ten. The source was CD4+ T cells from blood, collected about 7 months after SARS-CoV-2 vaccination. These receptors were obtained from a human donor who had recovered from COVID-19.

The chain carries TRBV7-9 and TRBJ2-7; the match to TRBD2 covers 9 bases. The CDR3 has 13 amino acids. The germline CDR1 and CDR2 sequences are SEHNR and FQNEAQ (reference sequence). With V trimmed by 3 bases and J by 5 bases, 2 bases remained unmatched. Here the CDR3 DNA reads TGTGCCAGCAGCTTTATAGCGGGAGACGAGCAGTACTTC. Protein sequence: CASSFIAGDEQYF.

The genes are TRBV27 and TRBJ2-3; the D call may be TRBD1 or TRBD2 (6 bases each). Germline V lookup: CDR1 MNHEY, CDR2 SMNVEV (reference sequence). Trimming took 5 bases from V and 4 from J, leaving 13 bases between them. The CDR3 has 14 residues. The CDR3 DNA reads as TGTGCCAGCAGTCTCCTTAGGGGGGCAGATACGCAGTATTTT. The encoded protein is CASSLLRGADTQYF.

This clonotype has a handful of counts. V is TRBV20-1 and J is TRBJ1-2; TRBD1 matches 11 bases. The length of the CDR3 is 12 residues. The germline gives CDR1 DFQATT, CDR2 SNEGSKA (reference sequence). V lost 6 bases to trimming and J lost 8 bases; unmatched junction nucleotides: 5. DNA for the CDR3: TGCAGTGCGGACAGGGGGCGCAGGGGCTACACCTTC. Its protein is CSADRGRRGYTF.

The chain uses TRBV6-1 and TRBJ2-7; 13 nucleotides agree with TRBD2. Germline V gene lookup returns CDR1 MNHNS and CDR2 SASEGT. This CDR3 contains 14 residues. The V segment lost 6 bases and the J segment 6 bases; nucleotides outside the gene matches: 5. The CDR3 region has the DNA TGTGCCAGCAGAGGGACTAGCGGGACCTCCGAGCAGTACTTC. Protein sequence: CASRGTSGTSEQYF.

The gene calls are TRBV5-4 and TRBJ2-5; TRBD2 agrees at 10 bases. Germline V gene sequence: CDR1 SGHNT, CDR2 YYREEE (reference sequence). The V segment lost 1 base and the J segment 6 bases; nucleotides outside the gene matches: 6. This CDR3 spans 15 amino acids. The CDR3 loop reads CASSLWLAGEKTQYF. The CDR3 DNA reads TGTGCCAGCAGCTTGTGGCTAGCGGGAGAAAAGACCCAGTACTTC. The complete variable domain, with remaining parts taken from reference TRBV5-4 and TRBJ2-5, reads ETGVTQSPTHLIKTRGQQVTLRCSSQSGHNTVSWYQQALGQGPQFIFQYYREEENGRGNFPPRFSGLQFPNYSSELNVNALELDDSALYLCASSLWLAGEKTQYFGPGTRLLVL.

The CDR3 sequence: CASSPTSWTSTDTQYF. CDR3 nucleotide sequence: TGTGCCAGCAGTCCAACGAGCTGGACTAGCACAGATACGCAGTATTTT. V is TRBV5-4 and J is TRBJ2-3; possible D gene TRBD2, 5 bases. Between the trimmed V and J ends, which lost 5 bases and 0 bases, there was a span of 16 bases. CDR3 size: 16 residues. Per germline, CDR1 SGHNT and CDR2 YYREEE (reference sequence).

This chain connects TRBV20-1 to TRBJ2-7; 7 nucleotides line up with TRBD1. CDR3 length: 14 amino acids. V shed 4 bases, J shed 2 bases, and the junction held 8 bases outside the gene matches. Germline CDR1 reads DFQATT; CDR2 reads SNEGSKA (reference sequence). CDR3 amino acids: CSATPRTGPYEQYF. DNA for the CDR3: TGCAGTGCTACCCCTCGGACAGGCCCCTACGAGCAGTACTTC.

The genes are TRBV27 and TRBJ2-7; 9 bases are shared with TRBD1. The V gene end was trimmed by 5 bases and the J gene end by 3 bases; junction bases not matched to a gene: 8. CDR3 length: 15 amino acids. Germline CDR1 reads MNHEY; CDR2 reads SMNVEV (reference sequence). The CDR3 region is CASSTRQGGFYEQYF. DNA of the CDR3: TGTGCCAGCAGTACCCGACAGGGGGGTTTCTACGAGCAGTACTTC.

In DNA, the CDR3 is TGTGCCAGCAGCTTTACCGGGACGAACACTGAAGCTTTCTTT. As protein: CASSFTGTNTEAFF. The rearrangement uses TRBV7-9 and TRBJ1-1; TRBD1 is a possible D gene (5 bases). Germline loops: CDR1 SEHNR, CDR2 FQNEAQ (reference sequence). The CDR3 covers 14 residues. V lost 3 bases and J 1 base, leaving 9 bases between the germline ends.